This T cell receptor (beta chain) is from a study of Ad26.COV2.S vaccination and SARS-CoV-2 variants. Remarks on this clone: Its antigen is undetermined.

Documented treatment: about 20 received Ad26.COV2.S at low or high dose, single or two shots; several received placebo; per-sample allocation not given. Following the first vaccine or placebo injection, samples were taken on day 63. Here immunoSEQ multiplex PCR was the method, and the copy in TCRdb shows in-frame clones only, minus some. Counted here are around 300,000 clones, 85% to 90% occurring once; the ten biggest clones make up around 5.5%. The study's findings and limits: It is possible that the TCR breadth and depth analyses underestimated the total T cell responses.

V lost 7 bases and J lost 7, with 19 bases in between. The CDR3 sequence is 14 residues long. Germline values: CDR1 SQVTM, CDR2 ANQGSEA. The sequence was obtained from a person aged 18 to 59 who received the Ad26.COV2.S COVID-19 vaccine or a placebo. The chain joins TRBV29-1 to TRBJ2-2; either TRBD1 or TRBD2 may supply D (6 bases each). The material sequenced was peripheral blood, taken in a trial of Ad26.COV2.S vaccine versus placebo. The CDR3 DNA follows: TGCAGCGCCGCCTTTTGGGGGGCCGGCGGGGAGCTGTTTTTT. It yields the protein CSAAFWGAGGELFF.